This TCR beta chain was profiled in a study of CD8+CD57+ T cells in acquired aplastic anemia (dated 2018 in TCRdb). As for the study more broadly: Extracted DNA from sorted CD4+ and CD8+ cells averaged about 2.9 ug, ranging from roughly 0.19 to 27.4 ug. An average of approximately 10 million reads for CD4+ cells and roughly 12 million reads for CD8+ cells was obtained from healthy donor samples.

This clonotype was detected ten times or more. This receptor's antigen is unknown. Qualities for individual bases were not recorded, and no much larger clone is one base off. Genomic DNA was used as template for profiling of TCR beta VDJ combinations and CDR3 sequences. TCR repertoire sequencing was run on an Illumina HiSeq 2000. Processing in the source paper ran as follows. TRBV/TRBJ rearrangement plots, CDR3 size and DJ length profiles, and Simpson's diversity index were used to assess repertoires. The immunodominant clone was defined as the most abundant DNA sequence in deep sequencing data. CDR3 amino acid sequences were screened for sharing across subjects and compared with published repertoires and the VDJdb database. TCRdb ran its own pipeline on the public reads, namely fastp trimming at Q25 and MiXCR clone calling, and kept in-frame beta chains. Each CDR3 protein appears once, grouped with its most common genes and DNA. Clone size and V and J calls follow TCRdb, not the original study. This sample comprises some 190,000 distinct CDR3 sequences, approximately 49% of them detected only once. Under 3.5% of the sample comes from the top ten.

Points the paper makes about the study in general: Roughly 29 CD8+ CDR3 sequences were found to be shared between patients and controls, but these sequences appeared to be highly expressed in patients and within the immunodominant clones of the patients. CD8+ Simpson's diversity did not differ significantly between patients and healthy controls (P=0.060).

In the study, sorted CD4+ and CD8+ blood T cells from patients with severe aplastic anemia and from healthy subjects underwent deep sequencing of TCR repertoires. Ficoll-Paque density gradient centrifugation was used to isolate peripheral blood mononuclear cells. Before DNA extraction, CD4+ and CD8+ T cells were sorted by FACS or by magnetic beads. Trimming takes 7 bases off V and 7 bases off J; junction bases not matched to a gene: 9. The CDR3 contains 12 residues, cysteine and phenylalanine counted. Only the CDR3 portion is preserved as DNA: 36 bases, with reading frame beginning at the first base. Based on the germline V gene, the CDR1 and CDR2 sequences are SQVTM and ANQGSEA.

The TCR was taken from a human donor in good health. What was sequenced was sorted CD4+, CD8+, or CD8+CD57+ T cells (not recorded which) from PBMCs. Recombination connected TRBV29-1 to TRBJ1-2; 7 bases in the junction line up with TRBD1. The CDR3 region: CSGLTGESGYTF. The DNA is as follows: TGCAGCGGGCTCACAGGGGAGAGTGGCTACACCTTC.